What follows are 22 T cell receptor beta chains derived from one specimen sequenced in a study of T cells in Graves' hyperthyroidism and ophthalmopathy. What was amplified from RNA transcripts were TCR beta CDR3 regions. TCR CDR3 underwent first-round RT-PCR with the HTBI primer set. Each CDR3 protein gets one entry after TCRdb re-called the multiplex PCR reads with MiXCR. This table has under 350,000 distinct CDR3 sequences, over 15% appearing once. Sequenced material: blood. The receptors stem from a woman between 50 and 59 years old with Graves' hyperthyroidism.

The chain uses TRBV5-6 and TRBJ2-1; 8 positions agree with TRBD1. Unmatched junction bases numbered 7, after V lost 2 bases and J lost 3 bases. Germline-derived CDR1 and CDR2 are SGHDT and YYEEEE. This CDR3 has 16 residues. This CDR3 reads CASSFETGGFYNEQFF. CDR3 nucleotides: TGTGCCAGCAGCTTCGAAACAGGGGGTTTCTACAATGAGCAGTTCTTC.

This clonotype has a count of ten or more. The chain uses TRBV20-1 and TRBJ1-2; D might be TRBD1 (6 bases). The CDR3 runs 12 residues. CDR1 DFQATT and CDR2 SNEGSKA come from the germline V gene (reference sequence). In nucleotides, the CDR3 is TGCAGCCGGGACACGACTAACTATGGCTACACCTTC. It yields the protein CSRDTTNYGYTF.

This clonotype was counted many times. This chain joins TRBV7-8 and TRBJ1-5; D is unresolved. V lost 1 base to trimming and J lost 5 bases, with 9 bases between them. The germline V gene encodes CDR1 SGHVS and CDR2 FQNEAQ. CDR3 length equals 14 residues. The CDR3 protein is CASSLVNLDQPQHF. CDR3 DNA sequence: TGTGCCAGCAGCTTAGTAAATCTCGATCAGCCCCAGCATTTT.

The rearrangement uses TRBV11-2 and TRBJ2-3, with D possibly being TRBD2 (7 bases). The CDR3 runs to 15 residues. Germline CDR1 is SGHAT and CDR2 is FQNNGV. V lost 9 bases and J lost 4, with 20 bases in between. The CDR3 DNA reads as TGTGCCAGTGGGGACTGGGGGGGCCTCGCAGATACGCAGTATTTT. Translation: CASGDWGGLADTQYF.

At least ten counts were recorded for this clonotype. The V and J genes are TRBV18 and TRBJ2-1; 8 nucleotides agree with TRBD2. The CDR3 consists of 18 residues. In germline, CDR1 is KGHSH, CDR2 LQKENI. The V gene end was trimmed by 3 bases and the J gene end by 4 bases; junction bases not matched to a gene: 14. CDR3 protein: CASSPVYAGGQRYNEQFF. CDR3 nucleotides: TGTGCCAGCTCACCGGTGTACGCGGGGGGCCAGAGATACAATGAGCAGTTCTTC.

There are many counts of this clonotype. V usage is TRBV12-3 or TRBV12-4 and J usage is TRBJ2-3, with TRBD2 as a possible D gene (5 bases). CDR3 length: 14 residues. V gave up 4 bases and J gave up 3 bases, with 11 bases separating them. DNA for the CDR3: TGTGCCAGCAGTTCACTAGTCGAGACAGATACGCAGTATTTT. It translates to CASSSLVETDTQYF.

V usage is TRBV7-3 and J usage is TRBJ2-2; D is unresolved. V was clipped by 1 base and J by 7 bases, with 7 bases between them. CDR3 length: 13 residues. CDR1 SGHTA and CDR2 FQGTGA come from the germline V gene. The CDR3 reads CASSLIFGGELFF. The CDR3 DNA follows: TGTGCCAGCAGCTTAATTTTTGGCGGGGAGCTGTTTTTT.

This clonotype was recorded many times. This chain uses TRBV3-1 with TRBJ2-4; no definite D call. The CDR3 sequence is 15 residues long. Germline CDR1 is LGHDT and CDR2 is YNNKEL (reference sequence). Between the trimmed V and J ends, which lost 3 bases and 6 bases, there was a span of 15 bases. The CDR3 bases are TGTGCCAGCAGCCAGTTTAACATGGGCGGAAACATTCAGTACTTC. It specifies CASSQFNMGGNIQYF. The full variable domain, in which reference TRBV3-1 and TRBJ2-4 provide the parts outside the CDR3, is DTAVSQTPKYLVTQMGNDKSIKCEQNLGHDTMYWYKQDSKKFLKIMFSYNNKELIINETVPNRFSPKSPDKAHLNLHINSLELGDSAVYFCASSQFNMGGNIQYFGAGTRLSVL.

The J gene is TRBJ2-7, the V gene TRBV5-1; 7 bases map to TRBD2. Germline lookup yields CDR1 SGHRS and CDR2 YFSETQ. Trimming removed 3 bases from V and 4 bases from J; junction bases left unmatched: 7. The CDR3 runs to 14 residues. The CDR3 sequence: CASSSKVAGYEQYF. Written as DNA, the CDR3 is TGCGCCAGCAGCTCCAAGGTAGCGGGTTACGAGCAGTACTTC.

The rearrangement uses TRBV19 and TRBJ1-2, with D hard to call. CDR3 length: 14 residues. Germline V gives CDR1 LNHDA, CDR2 SQIVND (reference sequence). V shed 3 bases and J shed 8 bases, with 16 bases lying between them. The CDR3 here is CASSMDWASRGYTF. CDR3 nucleotide sequence: TGTGCCAGTAGTATGGATTGGGCCTCCCGGGGCTACACCTTC.

Note on this clonotype: A much larger clone sits a single nucleotide away, making a read error possible. The genes are TRBV24-1 and TRBJ2-3; possibly TRBD1 for D (5 bases). The CDR3 contains 13 residues. V dropped 5 bases and J dropped 1 base, with 6 bases sitting between them. Per germline, CDR1 KGHDR and CDR2 SFDVKD. The CDR3 loop is CATSVGGTDTQYF. The CDR3 region has the DNA TGTGCCACCAGTGTAGGGGGCACAGATACGCAGTATTTT.

This clonotype came up a few times. V gene TRBV4-2 combines with J gene TRBJ2-7; 10 positions match TRBD2. The CDR3 sequence is 16 residues long. Germline V lookup: CDR1 LGHNA, CDR2 YNFKEQ. V trimming: 0 bases; J trimming: 5 bases; junction bases outside the gene matches: 7. The CDR3 sequence: CASSQESASGRNEQYF. The CDR3 bases are TGTGCCAGCAGCCAAGAATCCGCTAGCGGGAGAAACGAGCAGTACTTC.

V is TRBV10-1 and J is TRBJ1-5; D is uncertain. Between the trimmed V and J ends, which lost 4 bases and 7 bases, there was a span of 2 bases. Germline assignment: CDR1 WNHNN and CDR2 SYGVQD (reference sequence). The CDR3 totals 10 residues. CDR3 loop: CASSVQPQHF. In DNA, the CDR3 is TGCGCCAGCAGTGTCCAGCCCCAGCATTTT.

The chain uses TRBV28 and TRBJ2-7, with D possibly matching TRBD2 (6 bases). Germline CDR1 reads MDHEN; CDR2 reads SYDVKM. Trimming removed 5 bases at V and 3 bases at J, with 14 bases between. This CDR3 contains 14 residues. The CDR3 loop reads CASSARLGSYEQYF. In DNA, the CDR3 is TGTGCCAGCAGTGCCAGACTAGGCAGCTACGAGCAGTACTTC.

Many counts were recorded for this clonotype. The chain couples TRBV7-8 to TRBJ1-1; D gene unclear. With 4 bases removed from V and 7 bases from J, the gap between germline ends came to 16 bases. This CDR3 region has 14 residues. Germline-derived CDR1 and CDR2 are SGHVS and FQNEAQ. CDR3 sequence (DNA): TGTGCCAGCAGCTCCACAGTCGCCGGGGTTGAAGCTTTCTTT. Its translation is CASSSTVAGVEAFF. The full variable domain, in which reference TRBV7-8 and TRBJ1-1 provide the parts outside the CDR3, is GAGVSQSPRYKVAKRGQDVALRCDPISGHVSLFWYQQALGQGPEFLTYFQNEAQLDKSGLPSDRFFAERPEGSVSTLKIQRTQQEDSAVYLCASSSTVAGVEAFFGQGTRLTVV.

The V call is TRBV5-1, the J call TRBJ1-1; D is possibly TRBD1 (6 bases). Trimming shortened V by 0 bases and J by 6 bases, and 15 bases separated the two germline ends. The V gene's germline CDR1 is SGHRS and CDR2 YFSETQ. The CDR3 contains 15 residues. The CDR3 nucleotides read TGCGCCAGCAGCTTGGCGAGCAGGGGATATTCTGAAGCTTTCTTT. This sequence encodes CASSLASRGYSEAFF. The whole variable domain, filled in from reference TRBV5-1 and TRBJ1-1, reads KAGVTQTPRYLIKTRGQQVTLSCSPISGHRSVSWYQQTPGQGLQFLFEYFSETQRNKGNFPGRFSGRQFSNSRSEMNVSTLELGDSALYLCASSLASRGYSEAFFGQGTRLTVV.

At least ten counts were recorded for this clonotype. The V gene is TRBV30, the J gene TRBJ1-5; D gene uncertain. The V gene lost 2 bases and the J gene lost 0 bases, with 17 bases spanning the gap. This CDR3 contains 17 residues. CDR1 and CDR2 from the germline V gene are GTSNPN and SVGIG (reference sequence). The DNA for the CDR3 is TGTGCCTGGAGTATTGGACGGAACCTTTATAGCAATCAGCCCCAGCATTTT. This encodes CAWSIGRNLYSNQPQHF. The entire variable domain, with the rest obtained from reference TRBV30 and TRBJ1-5, is as follows: SQTIHQWPATLVQPVGSPLSLECTVEGTSNPNLYWYRQAAGRGLQLLFYSVGIGQISSEVPQNLSASRPQDRQFILSSKKLLLSDSGFYLCAWSIGRNLYSNQPQHFGDGTRLSIL.

A few counts support this clonotype. This rearrangement joins TRBV9 to TRBJ2-1; D might be TRBD2 (5 bases). This CDR3 spans 13 amino acids. Germline CDR1 SGDLS, CDR2 YYNGEE. With 0 bases removed from V and 7 bases from J, the gap between germline ends came to 8 bases. DNA of the CDR3: TGTGCCAGCAGCGTAGCATCGGGGAATGAGCAGTTCTTC. Amino acids: CASSVASGNEQFF.

This rearrangement joins TRBV15 to TRBJ1-3; 9 bases are shared with TRBD1. Trimming cost V 0 bases and J 7 bases; bases outside gene matches: 7. Germline assignment: CDR1 LNHNV and CDR2 YYDKDF (reference sequence). CDR3 size: 16 residues. The CDR3 loop reads CATSRDRDRDRNTIYF. DNA for the CDR3: TGTGCCACCAGCAGAGATCGGGACAGGGATAGGAACACCATATATTTT.

This clonotype was recorded at least ten times. V is TRBV2 and J is TRBJ2-5; 15 bases are shared with TRBD2. The CDR3 consists of 16 residues. Germline V CDR1 and CDR2: SNHLY, FYNNEI. With 4 bases clipped from V and 5 bases from J, the junction kept 5 bases outside the gene matches. As DNA, the CDR3 is TGTGCCAGCAGTGCGGGACTAGCGGGGGGCGGGGAGACCCAGTACTTC. Its translation: CASSAGLAGGGETQYF. The full variable domain, completed using reference TRBV2 and TRBJ2-5, is EPEVTQTPSHQVTQMGQEVILRCVPISNHLYFYWYRQILGQKVEFLVSFYNNEISEKSEIFDDQFSVERPDGSNFTLKIRSTKLEDSAMYFCASSAGLAGGGETQYFGPGTRLLVL.

The V call is TRBV20-1, the J call TRBJ2-2; D tentatively fits TRBD1 or TRBD2 (6 bases each). CDR1 DFQATT and CDR2 SNEGSKA come from the germline V gene (reference sequence). There are 13 residues in the CDR3. The V end lost 6 bases, the J end lost 4 bases, and 12 bases lay between the germline ends. CDR3 amino acids: CSAMEGGTGELFF. CDR3 nucleotides: TGCAGTGCGATGGAGGGGGGCACCGGGGAGCTGTTTTTT.

This clonotype showed up many times. This rearrangement joins TRBV20-1 to TRBJ2-5; D possibly corresponds to TRBD2 (5 bases). With 0 bases removed from V and 4 bases from J, the gap between germline ends came to 18 bases. The CDR3 spans 16 residues. Germline V CDR1 and CDR2: DFQATT, SNEGSKA (reference sequence). This chain's CDR3 is CSARDPLPSSGETQYF. The CDR3 coding sequence is TGCAGTGCTAGAGATCCCCTCCCTAGCTCCGGAGAGACCCAGTACTTC.